Given below is one T cell receptor beta chain in context. This entry comes from a study of T cell responses to AZD1222 COVID-19 vaccine. This table comes from immunoSEQ multiplex PCR, and its TCRdb copy is limited to in-frame clones, with some not included. The table shows about 130,000 clones, with about 91% occurring only once. Germline values: CDR1 MGHRA, CDR2 YSYEKL. The CDR3 spans 14 residues. V lost 4 bases to trimming and J lost 6 bases, with 16 bases between them. This specimen was peripheral blood, taken on day 0 of AZD1222 vaccination. This chain connects TRBV4-1 to TRBJ2-7, with a weak D call TRBD2 (7 bases). This receptor was identified in an adult in good health. In DNA, the CDR3 is TGCGCCAGCAGCCTGCGGGGGCGCGAAGGCGAGCAGTACTTC. As protein: CASSLRGREGEQYF.